The clone carrying this TCR beta chain was observed at least ten times. Its specificity is unknown. This sample is drawn from a study of shared clonotypes between healthy human individuals. This CDR3 is 13 amino acids long. Germline CDR1 is SEHNR and CDR2 is FQNEAQ (reference sequence). J lost 3 bases, V lost 6 bases, and 5 bases had no gene match. The data were produced by immunoSEQ multiplex PCR, yet TCRdb's version contains in-frame clones alone and is incomplete. This table has 800,000 to 1,200,000 clones, roughly 74% appearing once. Study-wide findings and caveats: Sorted-subset sequencing, rarefaction showed, was incomplete despite large depth. Among the subsets, naive ones generally showed larger estimated richness than memory ones.

Caucasian adults living in Nashville, Tennessee, provided all samples. Sequencing was carried out using memory CD4+ T cells from PBMCs. Subset meaning: CD45RA-negative fraction. This TCR came from a man younger than 35 in good health. Some clones in this sample may be carry-over from other donors' samples. The rearrangement links TRBV7-9 to TRBJ2-7; 7 positions agree with TRBD1. DNA for the CDR3: TGTGCCAGCAGTGGGACAGAGGACTACGAGCAGTACTTC. Residues: CASSGTEDYEQYF.